The 27 T cell receptor beta chains below were found in one sample sequenced in a study of shared clonotypes between healthy human individuals. Libraries were prepared by immunoSEQ multiplex PCR; TCRdb keeps only in-frame clonotypes and omits some of them. The data hold about 2.1 million clones, with about 93% observed a single time. The naive CD8 population came from CD45RO-negative cells selected for CCR7, without terminally differentiated effector memory CD45RA+ cells. Sequencing used naive CD8+ T cells from PBMCs. The receptors derive from a man younger than 35 in good health. Some clones in this sample may be carry-over from other donors' samples.

The genes are TRBV7-2 and TRBJ1-1; 11 bases map to TRBD1. Germline CDR1 reads SGHTA; CDR2 reads FQGNSA. V was pared by 3 bases and J by 7 bases, with 4 bases of the junction left unmatched. The CDR3 is made up of 14 amino acids. In DNA, the CDR3 is TGTGCCAGCAGCTTGGGACAGGGGGTGGGTGAAGCTTTCTTT. Amino acids: CASSLGQGVGEAFF.

This clone came up once. The chain carries TRBV27 and TRBJ2-7; maybe TRBD1 (6 bases). This CDR3 has 14 amino acids. The germline CDR1 and CDR2 sequences are MNHEY and SMNVEV (reference sequence). V was shortened by 1 base and J by 4 bases, with 11 bases between the two germline ends. CDR3 DNA: TGTGCCAGCAGTTTATACCCAGGGGCTTACGAGCAGTACTTC. Translation gives CASSLYPGAYEQYF.

This rearrangement joins TRBV6-5 to TRBJ2-3; D not resolved. Germline CDR1 MNHEY, CDR2 SVGAGI. Trimming left V 10 bases short and J 2 bases short, with 16 bases between. This CDR3 comprises 14 residues. The CDR3 DNA reads TGTGCCACTCACAGCTTCGAAAACACAGATACGCAGTATTTT. It translates to CATHSFENTDTQYF.

V is TRBV19 and J is TRBJ1-3; D call uncertain. This CDR3 spans 13 amino acids. The V end was cut by 7 bases, the J end by 2 bases, with 9 bases between. Germline CDR1 LNHDA, CDR2 SQIVND (reference sequence). The CDR3 DNA follows: TGTGCCAGTAACCCCTCCCCTGGAAACACCATATATTTT. Translation: CASNPSPGNTIYF.

The V gene is TRBV27, the J gene TRBJ2-7, with D possibly being TRBD1 or TRBD2 (5 bases each). This CDR3 is 14 amino acids long. Trimming took 1 base from V and 2 from J, leaving 9 bases between them. CDR1 and CDR2 (germline): MNHEY, SMNVEV (reference sequence). The CDR3 DNA is TGTGCCAGCAGTTTATTGGGACCGGCCTACGAGCAGTACTTC. Encoded protein: CASSLLGPAYEQYF.

Here the CDR3 reads CASSSYRGLNGEKLFF. The DNA of the CDR3 is TGTGCCAGCAGTTCGTACAGGGGCCTTAACGGTGAAAAACTGTTTTTT. The gene calls are TRBV27 and TRBJ1-4, with TRBD1 matching over 7 bases. The CDR3 extends over 16 amino acids. The V gene end was trimmed by 4 bases and the J gene end by 7 bases; junction bases not matched to a gene: 12. Germline assignment: CDR1 MNHEY and CDR2 SMNVEV (reference sequence).

Comment on this clone: Other DNA sequences in the sample encode the same CDR3. The chain couples TRBV11-2 to TRBJ2-1, with 7 bases aligning to TRBD1. The ends lost 6 bases at V and 3 bases at J; junction bases unmatched: 5. Germline CDR1 is SGHAT and CDR2 is FQNNGV. The CDR3 consists of 14 residues. Here the CDR3 reads CASSDRDSYNEQFF. CDR3 DNA sequence: TGTGCCAGCAGTGACCGGGACAGCTACAATGAGCAGTTCTTC.

The CDR3 is CASRYLPPGSGHGNTIYF. The CDR3 nucleotides read TGTGCCAGCAGATACCTACCCCCTGGGTCGGGTCATGGAAACACCATATATTTT. The chain couples TRBV28 to TRBJ1-3; no definite D call. The CDR3 consists of 18 residues. Trimming took 6 bases from V and 3 from J, leaving 24 bases between them. Germline loops: CDR1 MDHEN, CDR2 SYDVKM.

The chain has TRBV29-1 and TRBJ2-1; TRBD2 aligns across 10 bases. V lost 5 bases to trimming and J lost 0 bases; unmatched junction nucleotides: 16. CDR1 is SQVTM and CDR2 is ANQGSEA in the germline V gene. The CDR3 consists of 19 residues. DNA of the CDR3: TGCAGCGTTCCACCATCTAGCGGGAGTTCCCACCCCTCCTACAATGAGCAGTTCTTC. Its protein product is CSVPPSSGSSHPSYNEQFF.

This rearrangement joins TRBV4-1 to TRBJ2-2, with TRBD2 matching 14 bases. V lost 4 bases to trimming and J lost 5 bases; unmatched junction nucleotides: 3. Germline values: CDR1 MGHRA, CDR2 YSYEKL. The CDR3 loop spans 16 amino acids. CDR3 amino acids: CASSPRLAGGTGELFF. For the CDR3, the DNA is TGCGCCAGCAGCCCTAGACTAGCGGGAGGGACCGGGGAGCTGTTTTTT.

The chain carries TRBV5-6 and TRBJ2-2; 11 bases align to TRBD1. The CDR3 runs 16 residues. Germline V gives CDR1 SGHDT, CDR2 YYEEEE. J was trimmed by 7 bases and V by 2 bases; bases with no gene match: 7. DNA for the CDR3: TGTGCCAGCAGCTTAGCGGACAGGGGGCGGGTCGGGGAGCTGTTTTTT. Its protein is CASSLADRGRVGELFF.

The J gene is TRBJ2-7, the V gene TRBV30, with D tentatively TRBD2 (6 bases). CDR1 is GTSNPN and CDR2 is SVGIG in the germline V gene (reference sequence). V was cut by 5 bases and J by 2 bases, with 13 bases left in between. The CDR3 covers 13 residues. The CDR3 loop is CAWSGRETYEQYF. The DNA for the CDR3 is TGTGCCTGGTCCGGGCGGGAAACCTACGAGCAGTACTTC.

The V call is TRBV6-5, the J call TRBJ2-5; a possible D gene is TRBD2 (6 bases). CDR1 and CDR2 (germline): MNHEY, SVGAGI. V was pared by 0 bases and J by 5 bases, with 13 bases between. The CDR3 loop spans 15 amino acids. The CDR3 reads CASSYSSGVAETQYF. CDR3 DNA sequence: TGTGCCAGCAGTTACTCGTCGGGGGTCGCGGAGACCCAGTACTTC.

The chain uses TRBV27 and TRBJ1-1; D perhaps matches TRBD1 (5 bases). Per germline, CDR1 MNHEY and CDR2 SMNVEV (reference sequence). The CDR3 is made up of 14 amino acids. Trimming cost V 6 bases and J 7 bases, with 18 bases left between them. CDR3 DNA sequence: TGTGCCAGCAGATATTTTAAGGGGATGGGTGAAGCTTTCTTT. This translates into CASRYFKGMGEAFF.

Turning to this clone: Other DNA sequences in the sample encode the same CDR3. The chain employs TRBV5-1 and TRBJ2-7, with 9 bases aligning to TRBD1. V was pared by 4 bases and J by 2 bases, with 7 bases of the junction left unmatched. This CDR3 is 15 amino acids long. CDR1 and CDR2 from the germline V gene are SGHRS and YFSETQ. CDR3 loop: CASSLWTGATYEQYF. CDR3 DNA: TGCGCCAGCAGCCTCTGGACAGGGGCCACCTACGAGCAGTACTTC. Together with reference TRBV5-1 and TRBJ2-7, the CDR3 gives the full variable domain: KAGVTQTPRYLIKTRGQQVTLSCSPISGHRSVSWYQQTPGQGLQFLFEYFSETQRNKGNFPGRFSGRQFSNSRSEMNVSTLELGDSALYLCASSLWTGATYEQYFGPGTRLTVT.

This chain uses TRBV2 with TRBJ2-2; possibly TRBD1 for D (6 bases). The CDR3 has 15 amino acids. The V gene lost 3 bases and the J gene lost 1 base, with 9 bases spanning the gap. From germline, CDR1 is SNHLY and CDR2 FYNNEI. In nucleotides, the CDR3 is TGTGCCAGCAGTGATGGGGGCAGGAACACCGGGGAGCTGTTTTTT. Translated: CASSDGGRNTGELFF.

This rearrangement joins TRBV27 to TRBJ2-7; D remains unclear. The CDR3 covers 15 residues. Trimming shortened V by 5 bases and J by 0 bases, and 14 bases separated the two germline ends. Per germline, CDR1 MNHEY and CDR2 SMNVEV (reference sequence). In DNA form, the CDR3 reads TGTGCCAGCAGTGGCGGTGTAGAAAGCTCCTACGAGCAGTACTTC. The encoded protein is CASSGGVESSYEQYF.

The V and J genes are TRBV4-1 and TRBJ1-2; the D gene is possibly TRBD1 (6 bases). This CDR3 has 19 residues. The germline V and J ends were trimmed by 4 bases and 3 bases, with 27 bases remaining between them. The germline V gene encodes CDR1 MGHRA and CDR2 YSYEKL. The CDR3 region is CASSPQPKPGRPGDYGYTF. The CDR3 nucleotides read TGCGCCAGCAGCCCTCAACCCAAACCGGGTCGTCCAGGGGACTATGGCTACACCTTC.

The chain combines TRBV9 with TRBJ2-7, with 9 bases matching TRBD2. After removal of 3 bases from V and 4 bases from J, the junction contained 8 bases not matched to a gene. The CDR3 is 15 residues long. Germline loops: CDR1 SGDLS, CDR2 YYNGEE. The CDR3 DNA reads as TGTGCCAGCAGCGGAGGGGCTAGCGGGACTTACGAGCAGTACTTC. Translating gives CASSGGASGTYEQYF.

This clone was found once. The chain is built from TRBV7-9 and TRBJ2-2; 9 nucleotides line up with TRBD1. This CDR3 contains 18 residues. Germline CDR1 reads SEHNR; CDR2 reads FQNEAQ (reference sequence). The V and J ends lost 0 bases and 1 base, in that order; junction bases with no gene match: 6. This CDR3 reads CASSLAVPGQGNTGELFF. The DNA for the CDR3 is TGTGCCAGCAGCTTAGCGGTCCCGGGACAGGGGAACACCGGGGAGCTGTTTTTT. Full variable domain (remainder filled in from reference TRBV7-9 and TRBJ2-2): DTGVSQNPRHKITKRGQNVTFRCDPISEHNRLYWYRQTLGQGPEFLTYFQNEAQLEKSRLLSDRFSAERPKGSFSTLEIQRTEQGDSAMYLCASSLAVPGQGNTGELFFGEGSRLTVL.

This rearrangement joins TRBV27 to TRBJ2-1, with 7 bases aligning to TRBD1. The V gene's germline CDR1 is MNHEY and CDR2 SMNVEV (reference sequence). This CDR3 has 17 amino acids. Trimming cost V 1 base and J 3 bases; bases outside gene matches: 9. This CDR3 is CASSLFPQGVFYNEQFF. CDR3 nucleotides: TGTGCCAGCAGTTTATTCCCGCAGGGGGTTTTCTACAATGAGCAGTTCTTC.

The chain combines TRBV27 with TRBJ2-3, with a weak D call TRBD2 (6 bases). The length of the CDR3 is 15 residues. Germline V gives CDR1 MNHEY, CDR2 SMNVEV (reference sequence). With 5 bases removed from V and 9 bases from J, the gap between germline ends came to 21 bases. The CDR3 DNA is TGTGCCAGCAGTGCATGGGACTCCCGCACCCCCACGCAGTATTTT. Translating it yields CASSAWDSRTPTQYF.

The CDR3 sequence is CASSALAGGPEPFTGELFF. Here the CDR3 DNA reads TGTGCCAGCAGCGCTCTAGCGGGAGGCCCCGAACCGTTCACCGGGGAGCTGTTTTTT. This chain uses TRBV9 with TRBJ2-2; TRBD2 matches 11 bases. This CDR3 contains 19 residues. V shed 3 bases, J shed 4 bases, and the junction held 14 bases outside the gene matches. The germline CDR1 and CDR2 sequences are SGDLS and YYNGEE.

This chain uses TRBV14 with TRBJ1-2; D gene ambiguous. Between the trimmed V and J ends, which lost 1 base and 6 bases, there was a span of 9 bases. The CDR3 is made up of 13 amino acids. Per germline, CDR1 SGHDN and CDR2 FVKESK. As DNA, the CDR3 is TGTGCCAGCAGCCAAGGAGGCCCAAATGGCTACACCTTC. Residues: CASSQGGPNGYTF.

This clone was counted only a few times. The chain carries TRBV6-5 and TRBJ1-2; D is ambiguous. From germline, CDR1 is MNHEY and CDR2 SVGAGI. There are 13 residues in the CDR3. The V end lost 0 bases, the J end lost 3 bases, and 5 bases lay between the germline ends. CDR3 sequence reads: CASSYSVYYGYTF. The CDR3 bases are TGTGCCAGCAGTTACTCTGTCTACTATGGCTACACCTTC.

The chain has TRBV27 and TRBJ1-1; a weak D match, TRBD1 (5 bases). V was pared by 5 bases and J by 0 bases, with 16 bases between. Germline assignment: CDR1 MNHEY and CDR2 SMNVEV (reference sequence). The CDR3 is 16 amino acids. The CDR3 region is CASSPTLGHLNTEAFF. Written as DNA, the CDR3 is TGTGCCAGCAGTCCAACCCTCGGACATTTGAACACTGAAGCTTTCTTT.

In DNA, the CDR3 is TGTGCCATCCGGACGAACCCCTACGAGCAGTACTTC. It codes for CAIRTNPYEQYF. The genes are TRBV30 and TRBJ2-5; D unresolved. Matching the DNA end better, TRBJ2-7 makes the J call doubtful. This CDR3 is built from 12 residues. Germline V gene lookup returns CDR1 GTSNPN and CDR2 SVGIG (reference sequence).